One sample yielded the 17 T cell receptor beta chains listed below, sequenced in a study of spatial heterogeneity in lung cancer. TCRdb redid the calling of the 5' RACE reads with MiXCR, one entry per CDR3 protein. The table has roughly 4,500 distinct CDR3 sequences, about 21% seen once; the top ten hold less than 30%. Specified time point: sample taken at primary tumor resection. No cell sorting; template was whole RNA from tumor, lung tissue or PBMC. Sequenced material: normal lung tissue next to the tumor, taken at surgery. The receptors originated from a female donor with early-stage non-small cell lung cancer.

There are many counts of this clonotype. As an off-target read in a library built for alpha chains, this beta chain has a frequency of little significance. This rearrangement joins TRBV24-1 to TRBJ2-4; 7 positions match TRBD1. Trimming at V came to 1 base and at J to 0 bases, leaving 8 bases not matched to a gene. The length of the CDR3 is 18 residues. Germline V gene lookup returns CDR1 KGHDR and CDR2 SFDVKD. CDR3 region: CATSDFKRQGLAKNIQYF. Written as DNA, the CDR3 is TGTGCCACCAGTGATTTCAAACGACAGGGATTAGCCAAAAACATTCAGTACTTC.

This clonotype ranks as medium-sized. This beta chain came through as a stray read in a library set up for alpha chains, and its size says little. The V and J genes are TRBV29-1 and TRBJ2-3, with 11 bases identical to TRBD2. CDR3 size: 14 residues. Trimming cost V 6 bases and J 2 bases; bases outside gene matches: 4. Germline CDR1 reads SQVTM; CDR2 reads ANQGSEA. The CDR3 DNA sequence: TGCAGCGTAGGGACTAGCGGAATCACAGATACGCAGTATTTT. Amino acids: CSVGTSGITDTQYF.

By frequency in the sample, this clonotype is medium-sized (0.01 to 0.1%). Since the library was made to target alpha chains, this beta chain is a stray read and its abundance is not meaningful. This chain connects TRBV5-1 to TRBJ2-5; tentatively, D is TRBD2 (5 bases). The CDR3 sequence is 15 residues long. The V and J ends lost 0 bases and 5 bases respectively, with 14 bases between them. CDR1 is SGHRS and CDR2 is YFSETQ in the germline V gene. CDR3 nucleotide sequence: TGCGCCAGCAGCTTGGCCGAGGGTTTGGCGGAGACCCAGTACTTC. Its translation: CASSLAEGLAETQYF. The full variable domain, its missing parts supplied by reference TRBV5-1 and TRBJ2-5, is KAGVTQTPRYLIKTRGQQVTLSCSPISGHRSVSWYQQTPGQGLQFLFEYFSETQRNKGNFPGRFSGRQFSNSRSEMNVSTLELGDSALYLCASSLAEGLAETQYFGPGTRLLVL.

By sample share, this clonotype is medium-sized (0.01 to 0.1%). Little can be read into the size of this beta chain, an off-target read in a library designed for alpha chains. This sequence joins TRBV11-2 and TRBJ2-2; D ambiguous. Germline V lookup: CDR1 SGHAT, CDR2 FQNNGV. The length of the CDR3 is 13 residues. V lost 2 bases, J lost 3 bases, and 4 bases lay in between. CDR3 region: CASSLTDTGELFF. The DNA of the CDR3 is TGTGCCAGCAGCTTAACGGACACCGGGGAGCTGTTTTTT.

Points on this clonotype: This beta chain is off target for a library built for alpha chains, so its abundance means little. The chain is built from TRBV27 and TRBJ2-5; 7 nucleotides line up with TRBD1. Germline V lookup: CDR1 MNHEY, CDR2 SMNVEV (reference sequence). The V and J ends lost 6 bases and 5 bases, in that order; junction bases with no gene match: 12. The CDR3 spans 15 residues. This CDR3 reads CASSPRTGWAETQYF. The CDR3 DNA sequence: TGTGCCAGCAGCCCCCGGACAGGATGGGCGGAGACCCAGTACTTC.

This clonotype was seen only a few times. The size of this beta chain means little, since it is a stray read in a library made for alpha chains. V and J are TRBV21-1 and TRBJ2-1; no check of the table's D call, TRBD2, against the DNA was made. TRBV21-1 is a known pseudogene. The CDR3 loop spans 15 amino acids. CDR3 nucleotides: TGTGCCAGCAGCAAAGGACTAGCGTCCCGCAATGAGCAGTTCTTC. Its protein is CASSKGLASRNEQFF.

This clonotype was observed many times. This beta chain is an unintended read in a library built for alpha chains; its size means little. J is TRBJ1-3 and V is TRBV12-3 or TRBV12-4, with D perhaps matching TRBD1 (6 bases). With 6 bases removed from V and 0 bases from J, the gap between germline ends came to 15 bases. The CDR3 is 16 amino acids. CDR3 sequence: CASRSRDTISGNTIYF. For the CDR3, the DNA is TGTGCCAGCAGATCCCGGGACACGATCTCTGGAAACACCATATATTTT.

At least ten counts were recorded for this clonotype. This beta chain lies outside the target of a library built for alpha chains; its clone size means little. This chain joins TRBV7-2 and TRBJ1-5, with 7 nucleotides matching TRBD1. The CDR3 is 14 amino acids. Germline V gene sequence: CDR1 SGHTA, CDR2 FQGNSA. Trimming cost V 4 bases and J 4 bases; bases outside gene matches: 4. In DNA form, the CDR3 reads TGTGCCAGCAGCTCGGGACAGATAAATCAGCCCCAGCATTTT. Translating gives CASSSGQINQPQHF.

As for this clonotype: This beta chain turned up in a library designed for alpha chains; as an off-target read, its abundance says little. This chain uses TRBV7-2 with TRBJ2-6, with unresolved D. This CDR3 comprises 14 residues. Trimming took 6 bases from V and 0 from J, leaving 6 bases between them. Germline V gives CDR1 SGHTA, CDR2 FQGNSA. CDR3 in DNA: TGTGCCAGCAGTAGGGTCTCTGGGGCCAACGTCCTGACTTTC. Translated: CASSRVSGANVLTF. The full variable domain, its missing parts supplied by reference TRBV7-2 and TRBJ2-6, is GAGVSQSPSNKVTEKGKDVELRCDPISGHTALYWYRQSLGQGLEFLIYFQGNSAPDKSGLPSDRFSAERTGGSVSTLTIQRTQQEDSAVYLCASSRVSGANVLTFGAGSRLTVL.

By proportion, this clonotype is medium-sized. This beta chain slipped into a library made for alpha chains as a stray read, so its size is not meaningful. The chain couples TRBV12-3 or TRBV12-4 to TRBJ2-5; D possibly corresponds to TRBD1 (5 bases). This CDR3 contains 13 residues. Trimming took off 3 bases at V and 4 bases at J, with 9 bases between the two ends. The DNA of the CDR3 is TGTGCCAGCAGTTTCAACAGGTTAGAGACCCAGTACTTC. The encoded protein is CASSFNRLETQYF.

This clonotype rates as medium-sized. This beta chain is an off-target read within a library intended for alpha chains, so its frequency means little. The gene calls are TRBV12-3 or TRBV12-4 and TRBJ2-6; D might be TRBD1 (6 bases). The CDR3 has 15 amino acids. V lost 5 bases and J 2 bases, leaving 10 bases between the germline ends. CDR3 coding DNA: TGTGCCAGCAGTCGGGACATTACTGGGGCCAACGTCCTGACTTTC. Its translation is CASSRDITGANVLTF.

Sample share makes this clonotype medium-sized. This beta chain was picked up by a library intended for alpha chains and is off target, so its count carries little meaning. The CDR3 reads CASSIPTSGADTQYF. In DNA form, the CDR3 reads TGTGCCAGCAGCATACCGACTAGCGGGGCAGATACGCAGTATTTT. The genes are TRBV7-2 and TRBJ2-3; 11 bases are shared with TRBD2. The CDR3 sequence is 15 residues long. CDR1 SGHTA and CDR2 FQGNSA come from the germline V gene. With 5 bases clipped from V and 4 bases from J, the junction kept 5 bases outside the gene matches. The whole variable domain, remainder taken from reference TRBV7-2 and TRBJ2-3, is GAGVSQSPSNKVTEKGKDVELRCDPISGHTALYWYRQSLGQGLEFLIYFQGNSAPDKSGLPSDRFSAERTGGSVSTLTIQRTQQEDSAVYLCASSIPTSGADTQYFGPGTRLTVL.

This clonotype was observed at least ten times. The library was prepared for alpha chains; this beta chain is a stray read, so its frequency means little. This rearrangement joins TRBV7-2 to TRBJ2-3, with a tentative D call TRBD2 (6 bases). The CDR3 runs 12 residues. Trimming removed 4 bases from V and 4 bases from J, with 6 bases in between. Germline values: CDR1 SGHTA, CDR2 FQGNSA. CDR3 nucleotides: TGTGCCAGCAGCTGGGGGGCAGATACGCAGTATTTT. Amino acids: CASSWGADTQYF. Looking up the rest from reference TRBV7-2 and TRBJ2-3 gives the full variable domain: GAGVSQSPSNKVTEKGKDVELRCDPISGHTALYWYRQSLGQGLEFLIYFQGNSAPDKSGLPSDRFSAERTGGSVSTLTIQRTQQEDSAVYLCASSWGADTQYFGPGTRLTVL.

This clonotype appeared many times. This beta chain is an unintended read in a library built for alpha chains; its size means little. The chain is built from TRBV12-3 or TRBV12-4 and TRBJ2-1, with D tentatively TRBD1 (5 bases). Trimming stripped 3 bases from V and 11 bases from J, with 11 bases between. CDR3 size: 12 residues. The CDR3 bases are TGTGCCAGCAGTTTGTCAGGGTCCCAGCAGTTCTTC. Protein sequence: CASSLSGSQQFF.

Judged by abundance, this clonotype is medium-sized. Because this beta chain is a stray read in a library intended to capture alpha chains, its abundance should not be given much weight. The chain combines TRBV6-1 with TRBJ2-6, with TRBD1 matching over 7 bases. The CDR3 totals 16 residues. Germline trimming cut 7 bases from V and 4 bases from J; bases unmatched to any gene: 10. Germline CDR1 is MNHNS and CDR2 is SASEGT. CDR3 bases: TGTGCCAGCAACCCGGGACAGCTACCGGGGGCCAACGTCCTGACTTTC. Protein sequence: CASNPGQLPGANVLTF.

This clonotype was found many times. This beta chain is off target for a library built for alpha chains, so its abundance means little. V usage is TRBV7-2 and J usage is TRBJ1-2; D remains unclear. Germline V gene lookup returns CDR1 SGHTA and CDR2 FQGNSA. V gave up 5 bases and J gave up 5 bases, with 24 bases separating them. CDR3 length: 17 residues. CDR3 loop: CASSPRNRANPLYGYTF. The CDR3 DNA reads as TGTGCCAGCAGCCCCCGGAATCGGGCTAATCCCCTATATGGCTACACCTTC.

As concerns this clonotype: This beta chain is an off-target read within a library intended for alpha chains, so its frequency means little. The chain carries TRBV7-2 and TRBJ2-4; 7 nucleotides line up with TRBD1. Germline V gives CDR1 SGHTA, CDR2 FQGNSA. J lost 6 bases, V lost 5 bases, and 10 bases had no gene match. This CDR3 has 15 residues. CDR3 in DNA: TGTGCCAGCAGCGCACAGACAGGGTCGGCAAACATTCAGTACTTC. The encoded protein is CASSAQTGSANIQYF.